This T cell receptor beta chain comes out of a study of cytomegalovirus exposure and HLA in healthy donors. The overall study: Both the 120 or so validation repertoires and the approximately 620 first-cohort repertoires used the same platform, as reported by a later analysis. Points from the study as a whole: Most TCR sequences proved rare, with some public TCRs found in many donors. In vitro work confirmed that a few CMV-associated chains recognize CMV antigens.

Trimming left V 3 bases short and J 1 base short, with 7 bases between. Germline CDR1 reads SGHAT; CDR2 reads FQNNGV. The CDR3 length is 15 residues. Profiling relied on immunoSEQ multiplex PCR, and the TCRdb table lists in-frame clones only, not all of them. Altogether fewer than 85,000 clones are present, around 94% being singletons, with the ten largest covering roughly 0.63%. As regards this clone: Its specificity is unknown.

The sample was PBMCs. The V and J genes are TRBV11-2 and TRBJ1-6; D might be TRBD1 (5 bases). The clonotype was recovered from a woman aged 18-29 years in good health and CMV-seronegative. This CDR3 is CASSFRASYNSPLHF. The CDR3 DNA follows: TGTGCCAGCAGCTTCAGGGCATCCTATAATTCACCCCTCCACTTT. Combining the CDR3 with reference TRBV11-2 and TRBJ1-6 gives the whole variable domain EAGVAQSPRYKIIEKRQSVAFWCNPISGHATLYWYQQILGQGPKLLIQFQNNGVVDDSQLPKDRFSAERLKGVDSTLKIQPAKLEDSAVYLCASSFRASYNSPLHFGNGTRLTVT.